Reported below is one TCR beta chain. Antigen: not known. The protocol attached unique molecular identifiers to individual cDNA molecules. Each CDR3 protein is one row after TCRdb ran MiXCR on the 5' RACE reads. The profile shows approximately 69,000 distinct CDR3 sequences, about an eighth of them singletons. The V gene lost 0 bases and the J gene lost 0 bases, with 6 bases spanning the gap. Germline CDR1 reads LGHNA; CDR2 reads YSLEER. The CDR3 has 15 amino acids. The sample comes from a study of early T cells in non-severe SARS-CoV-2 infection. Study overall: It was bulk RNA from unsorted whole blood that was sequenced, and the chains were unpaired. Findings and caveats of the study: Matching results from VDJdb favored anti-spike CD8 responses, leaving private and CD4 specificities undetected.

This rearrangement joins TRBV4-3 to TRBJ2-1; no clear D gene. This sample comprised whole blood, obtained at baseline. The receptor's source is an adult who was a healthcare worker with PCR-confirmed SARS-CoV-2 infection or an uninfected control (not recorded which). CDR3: CASSQEPSSYNEQFF. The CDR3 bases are TGCGCCAGCAGCCAAGAACCCAGCTCCTACAATGAGCAGTTCTTC.